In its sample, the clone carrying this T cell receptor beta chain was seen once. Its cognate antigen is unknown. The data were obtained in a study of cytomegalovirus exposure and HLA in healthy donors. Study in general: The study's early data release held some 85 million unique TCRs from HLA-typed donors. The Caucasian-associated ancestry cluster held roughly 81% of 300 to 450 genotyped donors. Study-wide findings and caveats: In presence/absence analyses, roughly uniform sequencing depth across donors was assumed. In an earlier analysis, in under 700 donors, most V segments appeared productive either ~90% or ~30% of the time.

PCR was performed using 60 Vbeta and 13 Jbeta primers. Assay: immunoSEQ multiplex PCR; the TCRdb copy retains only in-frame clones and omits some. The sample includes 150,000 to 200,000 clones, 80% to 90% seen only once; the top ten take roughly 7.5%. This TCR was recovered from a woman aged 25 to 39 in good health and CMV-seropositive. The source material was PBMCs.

For the CDR3, the DNA is TGCGCCAGCAGCCAAATGAGGCTTGGAAACACCATATATTTT. Translation gives CASSQMRLGNTIYF. This chain connects TRBV4-1 to TRBJ1-3; D not resolved. The CDR3 extends over 14 amino acids. Germline V CDR1 and CDR2: MGHRA, YSYEKL. V was clipped by 2 bases and J by 3 bases, with 8 bases between them.